The present entry profiles one T cell receptor beta chain with its context. Its antigen remains undetermined. The input lacks base qualities; no much larger clone sits a single base away. TCRbeta CDR3 regions were amplified from genomic DNA using the immunoSEQ Assay, a bias-controlled multiplex PCR. The authors processed their data as follows. Nucleated cell counts per sample were estimated from amplification of reference gene primers within the assay. To quantify the absolute abundance of each unique TCRbeta CDR3 rearrangement, sequence reads were collapsed and filtered. For each sample, productive Simpson clonality was calculated as the square root of Simpson's diversity index over productive rearrangements. In TCRdb, the immuneACCESS table is reduced to in-frame sequences with V and J assigned. These tables do not hold every clone; where another copy was compared, an unresolved V gene accounts for under half, and the others remain unexplained. From that table come the V and J calls and clone size; the DNA was used to work out D and trimming. This sample comprises about 50,000 clones, about 86% of them detected only once. Around 6.1% of the sample goes to the ten largest clones.

This specimen comes from a study of blood T cell repertoires in COVID-19 (TCRdb year 2020). A note on the overall study: Samples covering the acute and convalescent phases of COVID-19 were provided by collaborators in the United States, Italy and Spain. Samples came from the ongoing ImmuneRACE study (first 160 participants) plus 1,254 subjects from 6 global collaborators. The sample metadata nearly always contained a de-identified subject ID, COVID-19 status, age in years and sex. The prospective study material was composed of cDNA or gDNA derived from T cells, B-cell-depleted T cells, or PBMCs. A freely available public database, intended as a resource for researchers studying the immune response to SARS-CoV-2, is where the repertoires were released. Where available, HLA class I and class II types were obtained from metadata supplied by the sample provider rather than from assay-based typing. Subjects who had been exposed to COVID-19, were actively infected with it, or had recovered from it provided the deeply sampled blood TCRbeta repertoires that made up the dataset.

Collaborating institutions collected whole blood in K2EDTA tubes following their own protocols. For TCRbeta analysis, collaborators shipped samples as frozen whole blood, isolated PBMCs, or DNA extracted from either of those sample types. General conclusions and limits of the study: The amount of clinical and demographic metadata varied by source and participant and was provided uncurated.

The sequence derives from a woman aged 80 or older with acute or convalescent COVID-19. Sequencing input: peripheral blood.

The CDR3 protein: CASSPRLSFGYEQYF. The nucleotides read TGTGCCAGTAGCCCCCGACTGAGCTTCGGTTACGAGCAGTACTTC. The sequence is built from TRBV19 and TRBJ2-7, with the D gene too uncertain to name. Between the V and J ends, shortened by 6 bases and 4 bases respectively, the junction contains 19 bases. CDR1 LNHDA and CDR2 SQIVND were looked up in the germline V gene (reference sequence). CDR3 length: 15 amino acids, cysteine to phenylalanine. The entry retains the CDR3 DNA only, 45 bases that are in frame from base 1.